Presented here are 26 T cell receptor beta chains from one specimen sequenced in a study of response to subunit inactivated influenza vaccine (dated by TCRdb to between 2018 and 2020). Library creation used RT-PCR. Sequenced on an Illumina HiSeq 2500. TCRdb reworked the public reads: Q25 trimming with fastp, MiXCR clone assembly, productive beta chains retained. Entries that share a CDR3 protein sequence are merged under the most common genes and DNA. For this sample there are hundreds of thousands of distinct CDR3 sequences; 10% to 15% appear just once. Jointly, the top ten make up roughly 14% of the sample. Per the publication, the time point label means: 45 days after influenza vaccine administration. Sequenced material: PBMCs from blood, taken about 6 weeks after vaccination. The receptors derive from a man aged 50-60 years who received an inactivated influenza vaccine. Donor details come from another sample of the same person, matched by shared clones.

The chain has TRBV7-2 and TRBJ2-4; TRBD1 is a possible D gene (6 bases). This CDR3 contains 15 residues. Germline V gene lookup returns CDR1 SGHTA and CDR2 FQGNSA. The ends were cut back, 4 bases at V and 3 bases at J, with 13 bases in the middle. In nucleotides, the CDR3 is TGTGCCAGCAGCTACAGGGCTCTTGACAAAAACATTCAGTACTTC. Its translation is CASSYRALDKNIQYF.

This clonotype was seen only a few times. The chain combines TRBV12-3 or TRBV12-4 with TRBJ1-1; D is perhaps TRBD1 (5 bases). Trimming took off 5 bases at V and 11 bases at J, with 18 bases between the two ends. The CDR3 consists of 13 residues. Here the CDR3 DNA reads TGTGCCAGCAGTCTCCTACAGGCCGTGAGGGCTTTCTTT. The encoded protein is CASSLLQAVRAFF.

This clonotype was observed many times. This rearrangement joins TRBV5-1 to TRBJ2-2; D may be TRBD2 (5 bases). This CDR3 region has 15 residues. Germline V gives CDR1 SGHRS, CDR2 YFSETQ. The V and J ends lost 1 base and 0 bases respectively, with 7 bases between them. The CDR3: CASSLFGANTGELFF. CDR3 nucleotide sequence: TGCGCCAGCAGCTTGTTCGGGGCGAACACCGGGGAGCTGTTTTTT.

The chain joins TRBV28 to TRBJ2-7; 7 bases match TRBD2. Trimming took 1 base from V and 4 from J; bases not matched to a gene: 7. The germline CDR1 and CDR2 sequences are MDHEN and SYDVKM. This CDR3 has 15 residues. The CDR3 region is CASSLLVAGGYEQYF. The CDR3 DNA reads TGTGCCAGCAGTTTATTGGTAGCGGGCGGATACGAGCAGTACTTC.

The chain links TRBV5-6 to TRBJ2-5; 7 nucleotides agree with TRBD2. V was pared by 4 bases and J by 0 bases, with 3 bases of the junction left unmatched. Germline CDR1 and CDR2: SGHDT and YYEEEE. CDR3 length equals 14 residues. The CDR3 spells CASSKGTNQETQYF. The DNA for the CDR3 is TGTGCCAGCAGCAAAGGGACTAACCAAGAGACCCAGTACTTC.

This sequence joins TRBV9 and TRBJ2-3; a possible D gene is TRBD2 (5 bases). There are 13 residues in the CDR3. V lost 4 bases, J lost 4 bases, and 10 bases lay in between. CDR1 and CDR2 (germline): SGDLS, YYNGEE. The CDR3 sequence: CASSPRLSDTQYF. The CDR3 DNA is TGTGCCAGCAGCCCACGACTATCAGATACGCAGTATTTT.

The chain recombines TRBV7-9 with TRBJ2-7, with TRBD1 identical over 7 bases. Germline V lookup: CDR1 SEHNR, CDR2 FQNEAQ (reference sequence). This CDR3 is 13 amino acids long. The V segment lost 4 bases and the J segment 4 bases; nucleotides outside the gene matches: 4. The CDR3, as DNA: TGTGCCAGCAGCTCCTGGGACAGTTACGAGCAGTACTTC. It translates to CASSSWDSYEQYF.

This clonotype came up many times. CDR3 sequence reads: CASTSPRTSGSYEQYF. The CDR3 nucleotides read TGTGCCAGCACGTCGCCCCGGACTAGCGGGAGTTACGAGCAGTACTTC. The rearrangement joins TRBV28 to TRBJ2-7, with 13 bases identical to TRBD2. The CDR3 length is 16 residues. Germline loops: CDR1 MDHEN, CDR2 SYDVKM. V lost 7 bases to trimming and J lost 4 bases; unmatched junction nucleotides: 10.

This chain links TRBV27 with TRBJ2-5; D uncertain. Germline V gene lookup returns CDR1 MNHEY and CDR2 SMNVEV (reference sequence). The CDR3 runs 14 residues. Trimming took 1 base from V and 5 from J, leaving 11 bases between them. The CDR3 spells CASSLWAGQETQYF. The CDR3 nucleotides are TGTGCCAGCAGTTTATGGGCAGGTCAGGAGACCCAGTACTTC.

This clonotype was detected only a few times. The V call is TRBV6-2 or TRBV6-3, the J call TRBJ2-1; 8 positions agree with TRBD2. The germline V gene encodes CDR1 MNHEY and CDR2 SVGEGT. CDR3 size: 19 residues. V trimming: 2 bases; J trimming: 0 bases; junction bases outside the gene matches: 12. CDR3 in amino acids: CASSYPGAAGATSYNEQFF. For the CDR3, the DNA is TGTGCCAGCAGTTACCCAGGGGCAGCGGGAGCTACCTCCTACAATGAGCAGTTCTTC.

This clonotype was detected a few times. V gene TRBV29-1 combines with J gene TRBJ1-1, with TRBD1 identical over 7 bases. The CDR3 is made up of 13 amino acids. With V trimmed by 8 bases and J by 2 bases, 8 bases remained unmatched. Germline CDR1 and CDR2: SQVTM and ANQGSEA. This CDR3 is CSLTRGSNTEAFF. CDR3 DNA sequence: TGCAGCCTTACCAGGGGGTCTAACACTGAAGCTTTCTTT.

CDR3 residues: CASSLFRAGLAGELFF. DNA of the CDR3: TGTGCCAGCAGTTTATTCCGAGCGGGCTTGGCCGGGGAGCTGTTTTTT. The V and J genes are TRBV28 and TRBJ2-2, with D perhaps matching TRBD2 (6 bases). This CDR3 is 16 amino acids long. CDR1 and CDR2 (germline): MDHEN, SYDVKM. V lost 1 base and J lost 6, with 15 bases in between.

The V gene is TRBV20-1, the J gene TRBJ2-7; TRBD2 might be the D (6 bases). Germline CDR1 is DFQATT and CDR2 is SNEGSKA (reference sequence). This CDR3 spans 11 amino acids. Trimming cost V 5 bases and J 3 bases, with 8 bases left between them. CDR3 DNA: TGCAGTGCTGAGGACTACTACGAGCAGTACTTC. It is translated as CSAEDYYEQYF.

The chain joins TRBV20-1 to TRBJ2-1, with 9 bases identical to TRBD1. The CDR3 has 17 residues. Germline loops: CDR1 DFQATT, CDR2 SNEGSKA (reference sequence). V was pared by 6 bases and J by 4 bases, with 16 bases of the junction left unmatched. The CDR3 here is CSAPRRGQGGGYNEQFF. The CDR3 DNA follows: TGCAGTGCCCCCCGTCGGGGACAGGGAGGGGGTTACAATGAGCAGTTCTTC.

This clonotype was recorded many times. The V and J genes are TRBV20-1 and TRBJ1-6; possible D gene TRBD1, 5 bases. Germline V gene data show CDR1 as DFQATT and CDR2 as SNEGSKA (reference sequence). The CDR3 has 13 amino acids. Trimming pared 6 bases from V and 10 bases from J, leaving 16 bases between. CDR3 residues: CSAVPGPRSPLHF. The DNA of the CDR3 is TGCAGTGCCGTCCCGGGACCCCGGTCACCCCTCCACTTT.

The V call is TRBV6-2 or TRBV6-3, the J call TRBJ1-5, with a possible D match to TRBD1 (6 bases). Germline CDR1 and CDR2: MNHEY and SVGEGT. The CDR3 contains 14 residues. The V and J ends lost 3 bases and 6 bases respectively, with 12 bases between them. The CDR3 coding sequence is TGTGCCAGCAGTTATGTGGGGGGGCCTCAGCCCCAGCATTTT. Translating it yields CASSYVGGPQPQHF.

This clonotype was seen repeatedly, ten times or more. The chain links TRBV5-6 to TRBJ2-1, with 7 bases identical to TRBD1. Losses at the gene ends were 2 bases for V and 4 bases for J; bases not matched to a gene: 3. Germline loops: CDR1 SGHDT, CDR2 YYEEEE. This CDR3 has 14 residues. CDR3 region: CASSFGTEYNEQFF. The CDR3 nucleotides read TGTGCCAGCAGCTTCGGGACAGAATACAATGAGCAGTTCTTC.

The CDR3 here is CASSAFERLGYGYTF. The CDR3 DNA is TGTGCCAGCAGTGCCTTCGAAAGGCTTGGCTATGGCTACACCTTC. The chain carries TRBV6-1 and TRBJ1-2, with unresolved D. Looked up from germline, CDR1 is MNHNS and CDR2 is SASEGT. CDR3 length: 15 residues. V lost 4 bases to trimming and J lost 4 bases, with 16 bases between them.

This clonotype was seen many times. The chain recombines TRBV12-3 or TRBV12-4 with TRBJ2-7, with unresolved D. V was cut by 8 bases and J by 3 bases, with 5 bases left in between. CDR3 size: 10 residues. The CDR3 DNA reads TGTGCCAGCGGGGACTACGAGCAGTACTTC. Translated: CASGDYEQYF.

In this sample, this clonotype turned up a few times. The chain recombines TRBV24-1 with TRBJ2-7, with a tentative D call TRBD2 (6 bases). Per the germline V gene, CDR1 is KGHDR and CDR2 is SFDVKD. There are 16 residues in the CDR3. Trimming stripped 5 bases from V and 7 bases from J, with 23 bases between. CDR3: CATSASNGQDRGEQYF. The CDR3 nucleotides read TGTGCCACCAGTGCCTCAAATGGGCAGGATCGGGGGGAGCAGTACTTC.

The V gene is TRBV28, the J gene TRBJ1-4, with D unclear. CDR3 length equals 12 residues. The germline V gene has CDR1 MDHEN and CDR2 SYDVKM. The V and J ends lost 8 bases and 7 bases respectively, with 11 bases between them. This chain's CDR3 is CASSTGFEKLFF. CDR3 bases: TGTGCCAGCTCAACCGGGTTTGAAAAACTGTTTTTT.

In its sample, this clonotype was seen a few times. The chain recombines TRBV27 with TRBJ1-5; TRBD1 is a possible D gene (6 bases). There are 15 residues in the CDR3. Per the germline V gene, CDR1 is MNHEY and CDR2 is SMNVEV (reference sequence). Deletions cut 0 bases from V and 4 bases from J, with 10 bases between. The CDR3 nucleotides are TGTGCCAGCAGTTTATCCCGGGGGGCGAATCAGCCCCAGCATTTT. Its protein is CASSLSRGANQPQHF.

This clonotype was picked up a small number of times. The J gene is TRBJ1-3, the V gene TRBV6-1, with 12 bases aligning to TRBD1. CDR3 size: 15 residues. From germline, CDR1 is MNHNS and CDR2 SASEGT. Trimming took 5 bases from V and 8 from J; bases not matched to a gene: 7. This CDR3 reads CASSLRDRGQDTIYF. The DNA for the CDR3 is TGTGCCAGCAGTCTGAGGGACAGGGGGCAGGACACCATATATTTT.

This clonotype was observed many times. The chain carries TRBV5-6 and TRBJ2-7; D not resolved. The CDR3 spans 15 residues. The V end was cut by 4 bases, the J end by 3 bases, with 17 bases between. Germline CDR1 SGHDT, CDR2 YYEEEE. This CDR3 reads CASSHTTAFGYEQYF. CDR3 DNA sequence: TGTGCCAGCAGCCACACCACGGCTTTCGGCTACGAGCAGTACTTC.

V usage is TRBV9 and J usage is TRBJ2-2, with D unresolved. V was cut by 0 bases and J by 0 bases, with 9 bases left in between. There are 16 residues in the CDR3. Per the germline V gene, CDR1 is SGDLS and CDR2 is YYNGEE. The CDR3 sequence: CASSVDRSTNTGELFF. DNA of the CDR3: TGTGCCAGCAGCGTAGATAGGTCCACGAACACCGGGGAGCTGTTTTTT.

This clonotype was recorded only once. J is TRBJ2-5 and V is TRBV7-9; possible D gene TRBD2, 6 bases. Germline V gives CDR1 SEHNR, CDR2 FQNEAQ (reference sequence). The CDR3 sequence is 16 residues long. Trimming removed 1 base from V and 2 bases from J, with 14 bases in between. This CDR3 reads CASSLVAGWIQETQYF. The DNA of the CDR3 is TGTGCCAGCAGCTTAGTTGCGGGGTGGATACAAGAGACCCAGTACTTC.